This T cell receptor beta chain appears in the sequencing data of a study of T cell changes during pregnancy in multiple sclerosis. The germline CDR1 and CDR2 sequences are LNHDA and SQIVND (reference sequence). This CDR3 has 15 residues. The J segment lost 0 bases and the V segment lost 6 bases, leaving 5 bases of the junction unmatched. The assay was immunoSEQ multiplex PCR, and TCRdb's table has in-frame clones only and misses some. The data contain some 49,000 clones, roughly 90% of them singletons. The chain joins TRBV19 to TRBJ1-5; the match to TRBD1 covers 7 bases. This receptor was taken from a female donor in good health, enrolled as a control in a pregnancy study. The sequenced sample was peripheral blood, obtained after pregnancy. The CDR3 reads CASRTGTASNQPQHF. The DNA of the CDR3 is TGTGCCAGTAGAACAGGGACAGCTAGCAATCAGCCCCAGCATTTT.